This section outlines one T cell receptor (beta chain) sequence together with its context. PCRs each included synthetic TCR analog templates spiked in. The repertoire was sequenced with immunoSEQ multiplex PCR; TCRdb's copy has only in-frame clones and lacks some. The sample records about 87,000 clones, 89% being singletons. Germline V gene sequence: CDR1 LGHNT, CDR2 FRNRAP. The V gene end was trimmed by 5 bases and the J gene end by 0 bases; junction bases not matched to a gene: 6. This CDR3 has 16 residues. The data belong to a study of PD-L1 blockade in urothelial cancer. About the study: Per blood sample, T cells had a median of about 150,000.

Time point defined: pretreatment peripheral blood. V is TRBV12-5 and J is TRBJ2-2, with TRBD1 identical over 7 bases. This sample comprised PBMCs, obtained around atezolizumab (anti-PD-L1) treatment. The TCR sequence derives from a woman of 80 years or more with urothelial cancer. CDR3 coding DNA: TGTGCTAGTGGTAAGGGACAGACCTCGAACACCGGGGAGCTGTTTTTT. Protein: CASGKGQTSNTGELFF. The full variable domain, in which reference TRBV12-5 and TRBJ2-2 provide the parts outside the CDR3, is DARVTQTPRHKVTEMGQEVTMRCQPILGHNTVFWYRQTMMQGLELLAYFRNRAPLDDSGMPKDRFSAEMPDATLATLKIQPSEPRDSAVYFCASGKGQTSNTGELFFGEGSRLTVL.